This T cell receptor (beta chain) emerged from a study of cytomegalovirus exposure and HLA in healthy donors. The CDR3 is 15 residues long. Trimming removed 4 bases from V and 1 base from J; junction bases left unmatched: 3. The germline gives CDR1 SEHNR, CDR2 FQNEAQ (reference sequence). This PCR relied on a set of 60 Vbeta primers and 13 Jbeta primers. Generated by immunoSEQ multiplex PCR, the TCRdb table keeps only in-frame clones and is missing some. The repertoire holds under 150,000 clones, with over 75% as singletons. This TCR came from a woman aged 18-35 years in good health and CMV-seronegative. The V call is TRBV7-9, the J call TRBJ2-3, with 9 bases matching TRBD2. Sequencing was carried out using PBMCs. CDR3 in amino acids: CASSSPSGGTDTQYF. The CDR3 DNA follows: TGTGCCAGCAGCTCGCCTAGCGGGGGCACAGATACGCAGTATTTT.